Following are 3 T cell receptor beta chains from one sample sequenced in a study of CD8+CD57+ T cells in acquired aplastic anemia. Selection for sequencing was limited to patients who had shown CD8+CD57+ cell expansion by flow cytometry. The study profiled TCR beta VDJ and CDR3 using genomic DNA as template. TCRdb called the reads again in MiXCR, with one record for every CDR3 protein. The sample has 200,000 to 250,000 distinct CDR3 sequences; roughly two thirds are singletons. The sequenced sample was sorted CD4+, CD8+, or CD8+CD57+ T cells (not recorded which) from PBMCs. The receptors derive from a human donor with aplastic anemia.

V is TRBV7-9 and J is TRBJ2-3; TRBD1 matches 9 bases. V lost 3 bases, J lost 6 bases, and 7 bases stayed unmatched. The CDR3 is made up of 15 amino acids. Germline V gene lookup returns CDR1 SEHNR and CDR2 FQNEAQ (reference sequence). This CDR3 reads CASSLEQGAWDTQYF. CDR3 sequence (DNA): TGTGCCAGCAGCTTGGAACAGGGGGCATGGGATACGCAGTATTTT.

This clonotype was counted a few times. This chain links TRBV7-3 with TRBJ2-4, with a tentative D call TRBD1 (5 bases). CDR3 size: 15 residues. The germline CDR1 and CDR2 sequences are SGHTA and FQGTGA. Trimming removed 4 bases at V and 1 base at J, with 11 bases between. In nucleotides, the CDR3 is TGTGCCAGCAGCTCTGCAGGGCTTGCCAAAAACATTCAGTACTTC. Protein product: CASSSAGLAKNIQYF.

This clonotype appeared many times. The chain is built from TRBV6-4 and TRBJ2-3; the match to TRBD2 covers 10 bases. The germline V gene has CDR1 MRHNA and CDR2 SNTAGT. The CDR3 loop spans 15 amino acids. Trimming took 0 bases from V and 6 from J; bases not matched to a gene: 3. CDR3 sequence reads: CASSDSSGGADTQYF. The CDR3, as DNA: TGTGCCAGCAGTGACTCGAGCGGGGGGGCCGATACGCAGTATTTT.